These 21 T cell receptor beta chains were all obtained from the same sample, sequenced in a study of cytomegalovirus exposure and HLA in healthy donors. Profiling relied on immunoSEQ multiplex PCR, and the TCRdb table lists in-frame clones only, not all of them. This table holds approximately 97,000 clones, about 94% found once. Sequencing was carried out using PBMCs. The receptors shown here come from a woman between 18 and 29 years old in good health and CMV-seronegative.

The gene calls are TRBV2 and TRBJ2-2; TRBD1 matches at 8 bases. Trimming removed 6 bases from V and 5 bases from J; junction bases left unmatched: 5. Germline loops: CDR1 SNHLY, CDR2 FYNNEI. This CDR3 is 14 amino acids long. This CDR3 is CASSWTGRTGELFF. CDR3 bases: TGTGCCAGCAGCTGGACAGGGAGGACCGGGGAGCTGTTTTTT.

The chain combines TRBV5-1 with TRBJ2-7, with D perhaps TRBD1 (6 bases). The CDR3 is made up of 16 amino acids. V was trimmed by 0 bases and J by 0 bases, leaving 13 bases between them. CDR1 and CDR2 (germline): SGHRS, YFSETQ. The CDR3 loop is CASSLGPGQRSYEQYF. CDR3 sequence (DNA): TGCGCCAGCAGCTTGGGCCCGGGACAACGCTCCTACGAGCAGTACTTC.

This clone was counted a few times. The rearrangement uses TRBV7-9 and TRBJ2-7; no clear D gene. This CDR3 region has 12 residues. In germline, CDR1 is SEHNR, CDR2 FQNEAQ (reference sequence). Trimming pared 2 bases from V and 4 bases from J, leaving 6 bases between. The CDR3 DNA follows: TGTGCCAGCAGCTTAATCTCTTACGAGCAGTACTTC. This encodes CASSLISYEQYF.

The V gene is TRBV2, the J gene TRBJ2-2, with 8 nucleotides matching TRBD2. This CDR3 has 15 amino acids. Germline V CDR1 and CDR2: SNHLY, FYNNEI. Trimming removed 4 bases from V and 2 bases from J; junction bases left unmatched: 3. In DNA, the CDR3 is TGTGCCAGCAGTGGAGTAGCGGGAAACACCGGGGAGCTGTTTTTT. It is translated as CASSGVAGNTGELFF. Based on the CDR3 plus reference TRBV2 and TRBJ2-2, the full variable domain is EPEVTQTPSHQVTQMGQEVILRCVPISNHLYFYWYRQILGQKVEFLVSFYNNEISEKSEIFDDQFSVERPDGSNFTLKIRSTKLEDSAMYFCASSGVAGNTGELFFGEGSRLTVL.

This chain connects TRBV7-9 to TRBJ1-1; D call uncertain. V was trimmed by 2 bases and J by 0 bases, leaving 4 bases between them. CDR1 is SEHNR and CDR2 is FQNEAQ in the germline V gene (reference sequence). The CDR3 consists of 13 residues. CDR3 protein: CASSLQMNTEAFF. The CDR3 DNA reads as TGTGCCAGCAGCTTACAGATGAACACTGAAGCTTTCTTT.

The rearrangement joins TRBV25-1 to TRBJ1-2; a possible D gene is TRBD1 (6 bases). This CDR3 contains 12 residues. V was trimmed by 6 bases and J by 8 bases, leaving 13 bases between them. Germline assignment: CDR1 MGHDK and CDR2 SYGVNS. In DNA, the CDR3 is TGTGCCAGCAGGCCAGGGGTAGGCGGCTACACCTTC. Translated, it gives CASRPGVGGYTF.

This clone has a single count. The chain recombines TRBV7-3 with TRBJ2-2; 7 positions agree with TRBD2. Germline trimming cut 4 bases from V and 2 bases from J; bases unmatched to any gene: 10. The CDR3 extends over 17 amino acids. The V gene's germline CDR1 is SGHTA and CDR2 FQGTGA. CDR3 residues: CASSSRLGTINTGELFF. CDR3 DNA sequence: TGTGCCAGCAGCTCCAGACTCGGGACTATAAACACCGGGGAGCTGTTTTTT.

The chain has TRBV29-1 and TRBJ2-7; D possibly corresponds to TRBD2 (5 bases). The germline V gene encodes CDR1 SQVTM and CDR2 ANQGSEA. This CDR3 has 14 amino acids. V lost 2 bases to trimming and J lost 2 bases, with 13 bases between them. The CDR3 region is CSVERGSGPYEQYF. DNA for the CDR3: TGCAGCGTTGAACGCGGCAGCGGCCCCTACGAGCAGTACTTC.

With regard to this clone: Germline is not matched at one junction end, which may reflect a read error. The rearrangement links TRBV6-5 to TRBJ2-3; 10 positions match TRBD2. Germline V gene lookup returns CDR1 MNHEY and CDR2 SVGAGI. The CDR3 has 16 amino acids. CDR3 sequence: CASRYSTSGRTDTQYF. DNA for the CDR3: TGTGCCAGCAGGTACTCGACTAGCGGGCGCACAGATACGCAGTATTTT.

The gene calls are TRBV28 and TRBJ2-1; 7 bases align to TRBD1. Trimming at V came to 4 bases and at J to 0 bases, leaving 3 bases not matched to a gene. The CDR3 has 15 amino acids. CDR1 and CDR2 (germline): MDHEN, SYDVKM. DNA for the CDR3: TGTGCCAGCAGTTCAGGGACAGCCTCCTACAATGAGCAGTTCTTC. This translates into CASSSGTASYNEQFF.

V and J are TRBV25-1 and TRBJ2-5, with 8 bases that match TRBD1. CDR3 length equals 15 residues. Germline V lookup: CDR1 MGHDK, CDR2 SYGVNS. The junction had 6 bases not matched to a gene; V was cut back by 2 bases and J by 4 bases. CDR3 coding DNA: TGTGCCAGCAGTGAAGGCGGCAGGGGGCCAGAGACCCAGTACTTC. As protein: CASSEGGRGPETQYF.

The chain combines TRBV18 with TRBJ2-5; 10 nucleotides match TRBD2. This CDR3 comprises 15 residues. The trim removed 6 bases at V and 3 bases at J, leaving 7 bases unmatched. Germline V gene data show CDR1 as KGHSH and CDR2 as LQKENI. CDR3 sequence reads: CASSPNSGGKETQYF. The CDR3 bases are TGTGCCAGCTCGCCTAATAGCGGGGGGAAAGAGACCCAGTACTTC.

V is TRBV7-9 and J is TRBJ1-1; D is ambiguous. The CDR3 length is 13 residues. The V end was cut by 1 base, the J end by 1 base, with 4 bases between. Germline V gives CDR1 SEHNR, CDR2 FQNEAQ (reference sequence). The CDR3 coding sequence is TGTGCCAGCAGCTTAGAGAGGAACACTGAAGCTTTCTTT. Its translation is CASSLERNTEAFF.

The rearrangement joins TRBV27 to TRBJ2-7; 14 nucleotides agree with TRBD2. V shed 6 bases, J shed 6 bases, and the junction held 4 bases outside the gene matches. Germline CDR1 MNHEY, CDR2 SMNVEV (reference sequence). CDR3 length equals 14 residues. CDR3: CASSPGLAGVEQYF. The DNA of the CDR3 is TGTGCCAGCAGCCCGGGACTAGCGGGGGTCGAGCAGTACTTC.

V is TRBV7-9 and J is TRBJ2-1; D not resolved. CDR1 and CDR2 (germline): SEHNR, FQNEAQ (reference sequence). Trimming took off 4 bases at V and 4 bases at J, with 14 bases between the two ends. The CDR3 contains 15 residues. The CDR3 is CASSSPRLEYNEQFF. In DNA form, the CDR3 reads TGTGCCAGCAGCTCCCCACGTCTGGAGTACAATGAGCAGTTCTTC.

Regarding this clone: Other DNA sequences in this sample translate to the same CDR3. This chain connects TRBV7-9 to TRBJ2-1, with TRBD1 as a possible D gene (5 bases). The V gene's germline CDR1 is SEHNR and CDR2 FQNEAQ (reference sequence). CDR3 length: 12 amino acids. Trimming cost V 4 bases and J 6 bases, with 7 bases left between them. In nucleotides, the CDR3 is TGTGCCAGCAGCTCAAGGGGCAATGAGCAGTTCTTC. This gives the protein CASSSRGNEQFF.

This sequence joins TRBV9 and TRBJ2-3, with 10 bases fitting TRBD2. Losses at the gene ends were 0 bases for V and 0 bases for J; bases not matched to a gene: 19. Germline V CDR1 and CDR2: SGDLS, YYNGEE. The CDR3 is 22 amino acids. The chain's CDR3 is CASSVEGSITASGGESTDTQYF. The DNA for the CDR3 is TGTGCCAGCAGCGTAGAGGGTTCTATAACAGCTAGCGGGGGTGAAAGCACAGATACGCAGTATTTT. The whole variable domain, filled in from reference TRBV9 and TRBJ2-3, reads DSGVTQTPKHLITATGQRVTLRCSPRSGDLSVYWYQQSLDQGLQFLIQYYNGEERAKGNILERFSAQQFPDLHSELNLSSLELGDSALYFCASSVEGSITASGGESTDTQYFGPGTRLTVL.

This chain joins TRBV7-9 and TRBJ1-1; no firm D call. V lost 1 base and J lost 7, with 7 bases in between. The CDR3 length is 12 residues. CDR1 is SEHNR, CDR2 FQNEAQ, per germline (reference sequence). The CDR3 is CASSLGPVEAFF. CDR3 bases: TGTGCCAGCAGCTTAGGTCCAGTTGAAGCTTTCTTT.

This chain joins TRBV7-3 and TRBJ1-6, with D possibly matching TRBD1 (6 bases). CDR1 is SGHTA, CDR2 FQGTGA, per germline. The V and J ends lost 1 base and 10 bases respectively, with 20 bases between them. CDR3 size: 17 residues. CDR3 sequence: CASSLNVPDRRKSPLHF. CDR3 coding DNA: TGTGCCAGCAGCTTAAACGTGCCGGACAGACGGAAATCACCCCTCCACTTT.

DNA of the CDR3: TGCAGCGTTGGGACAGGGGGGCTCGACAAAGAGACCCAGTACTTC. This translates into CSVGTGGLDKETQYF. The gene calls are TRBV29-1 and TRBJ2-5, with 10 bases fitting TRBD1. The CDR3 runs 15 residues. CDR1 and CDR2 from the germline V gene are SQVTM and ANQGSEA. The trim removed 4 bases at V and 3 bases at J, leaving 8 bases unmatched.

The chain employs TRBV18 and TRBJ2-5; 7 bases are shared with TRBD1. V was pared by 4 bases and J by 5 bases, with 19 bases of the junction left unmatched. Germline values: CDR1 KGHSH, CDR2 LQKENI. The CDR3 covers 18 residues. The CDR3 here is CASSRPGQIHSRRETQYF. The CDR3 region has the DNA TGTGCCAGCTCACGACCGGGACAGATTCATTCCCGCCGGGAGACCCAGTACTTC.